The 25 T cell receptor beta chains in this list originate from one sample, sequenced in a study of cytomegalovirus exposure and HLA in healthy donors. The primer mix had 60 Vbeta and 13 Jbeta primers. The repertoire was sequenced with immunoSEQ multiplex PCR; TCRdb's copy has only in-frame clones and lacks some. Among 95,000 to 150,000 clones listed, 60% to 85% were seen once. Sequencing was performed on PBMCs. These receptors were taken from a woman in her twenties or thirties in good health and CMV-seropositive.

The CDR3 sequence is CASSYRDISYEQYF. CDR3 sequence (DNA): TGTGCCAGCAGTTACCGGGACATATCCTACGAGCAGTACTTC. This chain links TRBV6-5 with TRBJ2-7; D is perhaps TRBD1 (6 bases). Per germline, CDR1 MNHEY and CDR2 SVGAGI. Trimming shortened V by 2 bases and J by 1 base, and 9 bases separated the two germline ends. CDR3 size: 14 residues.

This clone was seen only once. The chain has TRBV5-1 and TRBJ2-2; weak D call: TRBD2 (6 bases). This CDR3 comprises 14 residues. Germline V gene sequence: CDR1 SGHRS, CDR2 YFSETQ. Trimming removed 5 bases at V and 1 base at J, with 9 bases between. The CDR3 region has the DNA TGCGCCAGCAGGCGGGACCTGAACACCGGGGAGCTGTTTTTT. Translation gives CASRRDLNTGELFF.

This chain connects TRBV4-3 to TRBJ2-2, with a possible D match to TRBD1 (6 bases). V lost 0 bases to trimming and J lost 1 base, with 9 bases between them. In germline, CDR1 is LGHNA, CDR2 YSLEER. CDR3 length: 16 amino acids. The CDR3 loop is CASSQDRGRNTGELFF. The CDR3 bases are TGCGCCAGCAGCCAAGACAGGGGTCGGAACACCGGGGAGCTGTTTTTT.

The V call is TRBV6-1, the J call TRBJ1-6; D gene unclear. The CDR3 runs 13 residues. Germline V CDR1 and CDR2: MNHNS, SASEGT. V lost 5 bases, J lost 7 bases, and 9 bases lay in between. The CDR3 DNA is TGTGCCAGCAGTTGGGAGCGGAATTCACCCCTCCACTTT. Translating gives CASSWERNSPLHF.

The V call is TRBV18, the J call TRBJ1-2; D unresolved. In germline, CDR1 is KGHSH, CDR2 LQKENI. V gave up 2 bases and J gave up 0 bases, with 10 bases separating them. The CDR3 is 15 residues long. In nucleotides, the CDR3 is TGTGCCAGCTCACCATCTTCGTTAGCTAACTATGGCTACACCTTC. Protein sequence: CASSPSSLANYGYTF.

The rearrangement joins TRBV10-3 to TRBJ1-2; 7 bases match TRBD1. The CDR3 contains 14 residues. V trimming: 4 bases; J trimming: 6 bases; junction bases outside the gene matches: 8. Germline V gene sequence: CDR1 ENHRY, CDR2 SYGVKD. The CDR3 reads CAISATGQTNGYTF. The CDR3 DNA reads TGTGCCATCAGTGCTACGGGACAGACTAATGGCTACACCTTC.

The chain is built from TRBV6-6 and TRBJ2-7, with 9 bases that match TRBD1. CDR3 length: 15 amino acids. The germline gives CDR1 MNHNY, CDR2 SVGAGI (reference sequence). J lost 1 base, V lost 5 bases, and 6 bases had no gene match. CDR3 coding DNA: TGTGCCAGCAGTGCACCGGGACAGGGTTCCTACGAGCAGTACTTC. It encodes CASSAPGQGSYEQYF.

The rearrangement uses TRBV19 and TRBJ1-5; no clear D. This CDR3 has 15 residues. Germline CDR1 LNHDA, CDR2 SQIVND (reference sequence). The V gene lost 3 bases and the J gene lost 6 bases, with 15 bases spanning the gap. CDR3 residues: CASSISVQMIQPQHF. The CDR3 DNA sequence: TGTGCCAGTAGTATTAGTGTGCAAATGATTCAGCCCCAGCATTTT.

The chain links TRBV15 to TRBJ2-1, with D perhaps matching TRBD2 (6 bases). This CDR3 is 14 amino acids long. Germline V gene sequence: CDR1 LNHNV, CDR2 YYDKDF (reference sequence). The V gene lost 3 bases and the J gene lost 10 bases, with 16 bases spanning the gap. As DNA, the CDR3 is TGTGCCACCAGCAGCGTCAGGCGGGGAGAAGAGCAGTTCTTC. Translating gives CATSSVRRGEEQFF. Looking up the rest from reference TRBV15 and TRBJ2-1 gives the full variable domain: DAMVIQNPRYQVTQFGKPVTLSCSQTLNHNVMYWYQQKSSQAPKLLFHYYDKDFNNEADTPDNFQSRRPNTSFCFLDIRSPGLGDTAMYLCATSSVRRGEEQFFGPGTRLTVL.

The count of this clone is one. V is TRBV9 and J is TRBJ2-2, with unresolved D. V dropped 0 bases and J dropped 5 bases, with 5 bases sitting between them. CDR1 is SGDLS and CDR2 is YYNGEE in the germline V gene. The CDR3 extends over 13 amino acids. The chain's CDR3 is CASSVVKTGELFF. The CDR3 nucleotides read TGTGCCAGCAGCGTAGTCAAAACCGGGGAGCTGTTTTTT.

J is TRBJ2-6 and V is TRBV4-3; TRBD1 is a possible D gene (6 bases). Trimming stripped 0 bases from V and 4 bases from J, with 16 bases between. Germline V gene lookup returns CDR1 LGHNA and CDR2 YSLEER. The length of the CDR3 is 18 residues. In DNA, the CDR3 is TGCGCCAGCAGCCAAGATTATAACAGGGTCTCCGGGGCCAACGTCCTGACTTTC. This translates into CASSQDYNRVSGANVLTF.

This clone was picked up one time. CDR3: CASSPHGGGEAFF. For the CDR3, the DNA is TGCGCCAGCAGCCCCCATGGCGGGGGGGAGGCTTTCTTT. The chain carries TRBV5-1 and TRBJ1-1, with D perhaps TRBD1 (5 bases). The CDR3 length is 13 residues. V was trimmed by 4 bases and J by 11 bases, leaving 18 bases between them. Germline values: CDR1 SGHRS, CDR2 YFSETQ.

This clone was detected only once. This sequence joins TRBV5-1 and TRBJ1-1; tentatively, D is TRBD1 (5 bases). CDR1 SGHRS and CDR2 YFSETQ come from the germline V gene. The CDR3 has 14 residues. Trimming removed 2 bases from V and 1 base from J, with 9 bases in between. The CDR3 loop is CASSLQTGNTEAFF. In DNA, the CDR3 is TGCGCCAGCAGCTTACAAACAGGGAACACTGAAGCTTTCTTT.

This clone showed up just a few times. The chain is built from TRBV5-1 and TRBJ2-1; TRBD2 matches at 10 bases. The CDR3 contains 14 residues. V lost 5 bases to trimming and J lost 12 bases; unmatched junction nucleotides: 11. Germline CDR1 SGHRS, CDR2 YFSETQ. The CDR3 loop reads CASRVAGGRSRQFF. The CDR3 DNA sequence: TGCGCCAGCAGAGTAGCGGGGGGCAGGAGTAGGCAGTTCTTC.

This clone showed up just once. The J gene is TRBJ1-4, the V gene TRBV14, with a possible D match to TRBD1 (6 bases). This CDR3 has 12 residues. The V gene's germline CDR1 is SGHDN and CDR2 FVKESK. V gave up 4 bases and J gave up 13 bases, with 13 bases separating them. Here the CDR3 DNA reads TGTGCCAGCAGCCGTAGGGGGGGAAGACTGTTTTTT. This encodes CASSRRGGRLFF.

The chain recombines TRBV7-2 with TRBJ2-7; 7 nucleotides agree with TRBD2. This CDR3 region has 14 residues. Trimming cost V 5 bases and J 11 bases; bases outside gene matches: 15. Germline CDR1 and CDR2: SGHTA and FQGNSA. The CDR3 loop is CASSPSSWGGEKYF. CDR3 in DNA: TGTGCCAGCAGCCCGTCCTCCTGGGGGGGGGAAAAGTACTTC.

The table lists this clone with a count of one. The chain employs TRBV4-2 and TRBJ2-7; a weak D match, TRBD1 (5 bases). The V gene's germline CDR1 is LGHNA and CDR2 YNFKEQ. The CDR3 totals 17 residues. V lost 4 bases, J lost 5 bases, and 24 bases lay in between. The DNA of the CDR3 is TGTGCCAGCAGCCTCGGTGGGGCCTTGTCAGGGTTCGACGAGCAGTACTTC. Protein sequence: CASSLGGALSGFDEQYF.

This clone is a singleton in its sample. CDR3 nucleotides: TGTGCCAGCAGCTTGGCCAAGACAGGGAAAGAGACCCAGTACTTC. It encodes CASSLAKTGKETQYF. This chain uses TRBV5-6 with TRBJ2-5; 7 bases match TRBD1. Germline V lookup: CDR1 SGHDT, CDR2 YYEEEE. The CDR3 covers 15 residues. V lost 0 bases to trimming and J lost 3 bases; unmatched junction nucleotides: 5.

The rearrangement joins TRBV7-2 to TRBJ2-3, with 8 nucleotides matching TRBD2. V lost 5 bases and J lost 8; bases outside the gene matches: 6. The germline V gene encodes CDR1 SGHTA and CDR2 FQGNSA. CDR3 length: 13 amino acids. The CDR3 sequence is CASSRGGPGTQYF. The CDR3 DNA is TGTGCCAGCAGCCGGGGGGGGCCAGGTACGCAGTATTTT. Complete variable domain (other parts from reference TRBV7-2 and TRBJ2-3): GAGVSQSPSNKVTEKGKDVELRCDPISGHTALYWYRQSLGQGLEFLIYFQGNSAPDKSGLPSDRFSAERTGGSVSTLTIQRTQQEDSAVYLCASSRGGPGTQYFGPGTRLTVL.

The chain employs TRBV28 and TRBJ1-5; D is possibly TRBD1 (6 bases). Trimming removed 7 bases from V and 0 bases from J, with 19 bases in between. CDR3 length equals 17 residues. Germline V gene sequence: CDR1 MDHEN, CDR2 SYDVKM. The chain's CDR3 is CASMLDRDNLSNQPQHF. The DNA for the CDR3 is TGTGCCAGCATGTTGGACAGAGATAACCTTAGCAATCAGCCCCAGCATTTT.

This chain connects TRBV7-3 to TRBJ2-2, with D tentatively TRBD2 (5 bases). V was clipped by 1 base and J by 5 bases, with 8 bases between them. The CDR3 has 14 amino acids. Per the germline V gene, CDR1 is SGHTA and CDR2 is FQGTGA. CDR3: CASSLSRGTGELFF. In nucleotides, the CDR3 is TGTGCCAGCAGCTTAAGCCGGGGAACCGGGGAGCTGTTTTTT.

The V and J genes are TRBV19 and TRBJ2-2; TRBD1 might be the D (6 bases). CDR1 is LNHDA and CDR2 is SQIVND in the germline V gene (reference sequence). Trimming left V 6 bases short and J 6 bases short, with 8 bases between. The CDR3 is 12 residues long. The CDR3 is CASRQGPGELFF. CDR3 DNA: TGTGCCAGTAGGCAGGGGCCCGGGGAGCTGTTTTTT.

This chain uses TRBV6-1 with TRBJ2-4, with TRBD1 matching over 7 bases. This CDR3 has 15 residues. Per germline, CDR1 MNHNS and CDR2 SASEGT. V lost 6 bases and J lost 1; bases outside the gene matches: 6. The CDR3 loop reads CASSPTGWAKNIQYF. DNA of the CDR3: TGTGCCAGCAGCCCGACAGGGTGGGCCAAAAACATTCAGTACTTC.

This clone was recorded a few times. The CDR3 reads CASRSTGMNTEAFF. CDR3 in DNA: TGCGCCAGCAGGTCGACAGGTATGAACACTGAAGCTTTCTTT. The chain uses TRBV5-1 and TRBJ1-1; D may be TRBD1 (6 bases). The CDR3 has 14 amino acids. V was clipped by 5 bases and J by 0 bases, with 11 bases between them. Germline assignment: CDR1 SGHRS and CDR2 YFSETQ.

The chain has TRBV2 and TRBJ1-5, with TRBD1 identical over 7 bases. Germline V gives CDR1 SNHLY, CDR2 FYNNEI. The CDR3 extends over 13 amino acids. The ends lost 8 bases at V and 2 bases at J; junction bases unmatched: 3. CDR3 nucleotides: TGTGCCAGCGCCCAGGGGGGCAATCAGCCCCAGCATTTT. This codes for CASAQGGNQPQHF.